A selection of T cell receptor beta chains follows, all from one sample in a study of technical replicates of blood from a handful of donors. TCRdb's table, derived via immunoSEQ multiplex PCR, lists solely in-frame clones and lacks some. The data hold about 84,000 clones, with roughly 98% observed a single time. The sample comprised T cells isolated from PBMCs. The receptors were sampled from a human donor in good health. The CDR3 runs from the conserved cysteine through the conserved F or W. D genes are given only for firm matches.

D gene	V gene	J gene	CDR3 DNA	CDR3 protein
TRBD2	TRBV5-4	TRBJ2-3	TGTGCCAGCAGCTCGGGACTAGCGGGGGGATTGCCACCTAGCACAGATACGCAGTATTTT	CASSSGLAGGLPPSTDTQYF
TRBD1	TRBV7-9	TRBJ1-4	TGTGCCAGCAGCCCGACAGGGCGGGATGAAAAACTGTTTTTT	CASSPTGRDEKLFF
-	TRBV4-2	TRBJ1-5	TGTGCCAGCAGCCAAGATCAGGGCACAAATCAGCCCCAGCATTTT	CASSQDQGTNQPQHF
TRBD1	TRBV7-9	TRBJ2-6	TGTGCCAGCCCACAGGGGGCCTTCTCTGGGGCCAACGTCCTGACTTTC	CASPQGAFSGANVLTF
TRBD1	TRBV6-5	TRBJ2-3	TGTGCCAGCAGTTACGGACAGGGGGCAGATACGCAGTATTTT	CASSYGQGADTQYF
-	TRBV6-1	TRBJ2-7	TGTGCCAGCAGTGTTGGCAGCTACGAGCAGTACTTC	CASSVGSYEQYF
TRBD2	TRBV11-3	TRBJ2-7	TGTGCCAGCAGCCCACGGGGGGGACTAGCGGCATACGAGCAGTACTTC	CASSPRGGLAAYEQYF
TRBD2	TRBV11-1	TRBJ2-7	TGTGCCAGCAGCTTGTTGGCGGGGGGGCCTTACGAGCAGTACTTC	CASSLLAGGPYEQYF
-	TRBV30	TRBJ1-1	TGTGCCTGGAGTGTGGGAGTGAGGGAAAACACTGAAGCTTTCTTT	CAWSVGVRENTEAFF
-	TRBV30	TRBJ1-5	TGTGCCTGGAGTCCAGGGTGGAATCAGCCCCAGCATTTT	CAWSPGWNQPQHF
-	TRBV6-1	TRBJ1-2	TGTGCCAGCAGTGAAATTATTATACGGGGTTATTATGGCTACACCTTC	CASSEIIIRGYYGYTF
-	TRBV9	TRBJ1-5	TGTGCCAGCAGCGTAGACGGGGGGGGCAATCAGCCCCAGCATTTT	CASSVDGGGNQPQHF
TRBD2	TRBV9	TRBJ2-1	TGTGCCAGCAGCGTTAAAGGGCGGGAGAGCAGGGAGGACGACAATGAGCAGTTCTTC	CASSVKGRESREDDNEQFF
-	TRBV5-1	TRBJ1-4	TGCGCCAGCAGCTTTGGGGCGACGGATGAAAAACTGTTTTTT	CASSFGATDEKLFF
-	TRBV9	TRBJ2-5	TGTGCCAGCAGCGTAGACCGGGAGACCCAGTACTTC	CASSVDRETQYF